These 17 T cell receptor beta chains were sequenced from one sample in a study of Graves' ophthalmopathy and Graves' hyperthyroidism. From RNA, the CDR3 regions of TCR beta chains were amplified and sequenced. In the first round, RT-PCR was carried out with HTBI primers, and a multiplex PCR formed the second round. TCRdb reprocessed the multiplex PCR reads with MiXCR, giving one entry per CDR3 protein. The table records around 1.1 million distinct CDR3 sequences, roughly two fifths of them present only once. Sequenced: peripheral blood or thyroid tissue (not recorded which). The origin of the receptors is an adult man with Graves' hyperthyroidism.

This clonotype was observed at least ten times. This chain connects TRBV15 to TRBJ2-5; D remains unclear. The CDR3 contains 16 residues. CDR1 LNHNV and CDR2 YYDKDF come from the germline V gene (reference sequence). Trimming removed 0 bases at V and 1 base at J, with 12 bases between. In DNA form, the CDR3 reads TGTGCCACCAGCAGAGAGTCGTCAGGCCCCCAAGAGACCCAGTACTTC. Its protein product is CATSRESSGPQETQYF. Supplemented by reference TRBV15 and TRBJ2-5, the full variable domain reads DAMVIQNPRYQVTQFGKPVTLSCSQTLNHNVMYWYQQKSSQAPKLLFHYYDKDFNNEADTPDNFQSRRPNTSFCFLDIRSPGLGDTAMYLCATSRESSGPQETQYFGPGTRLLVL.

This clonotype was detected once. This chain links TRBV2 with TRBJ2-5, with 9 nucleotides matching TRBD1. The ends lost 8 bases at V and 2 bases at J; junction bases unmatched: 6. CDR1 SNHLY and CDR2 FYNNEI come from the germline V gene. The CDR3 has 14 amino acids. The CDR3 here is CASEGQGQQETQYF. The DNA of the CDR3 is TGTGCCAGCGAAGGACAGGGGCAACAAGAGACCCAGTACTTC.

Many counts were recorded for this clonotype. The V gene is TRBV5-5, the J gene TRBJ2-5; a weak D match, TRBD2 (6 bases). This CDR3 contains 14 residues. V was shortened by 3 bases and J by 0 bases, with 9 bases between the two germline ends. The germline V gene has CDR1 SGHKS and CDR2 YYEKEE (reference sequence). CDR3 bases: TGTGCCAGCAGCTACCGGGACTACCAAGAGACCCAGTACTTC. It encodes CASSYRDYQETQYF.

This clonotype came up a few times. The chain joins TRBV6-5 to TRBJ1-5, with D hard to call. This CDR3 region has 15 residues. V was trimmed by 0 bases and J by 7 bases, leaving 13 bases between them. The V gene's germline CDR1 is MNHEY and CDR2 SVGAGI. DNA for the CDR3: TGTGCCAGCAGTTACTCATTAGACCCGAGACAGCCCCAGCATTTT. It codes for CASSYSLDPRQPQHF.

This clonotype was detected many times. This rearrangement joins TRBV10-3 to TRBJ1-1; D ambiguous. In germline, CDR1 is ENHRY, CDR2 SYGVKD. V lost 2 bases and J lost 11, with 12 bases in between. This CDR3 has 12 residues. CDR3 sequence (DNA): TGTGCCATCAGTGAGGGAGGTGACGGGGCTTTCTTT. It encodes CAISEGGDGAFF.

Ten or more counts support this clonotype. The rearrangement uses TRBV15 and TRBJ1-6, with D unclear. This CDR3 is 13 amino acids long. CDR1 is LNHNV, CDR2 YYDKDF, per germline (reference sequence). V was cut by 3 bases and J by 11 bases, with 11 bases left in between. The CDR3 reads CATSSPRFAPLHF. The CDR3 DNA reads as TGTGCCACCAGCAGTCCAAGGTTTGCACCCCTCCACTTT. The full variable domain, rest sourced from reference TRBV15 and TRBJ1-6, is DAMVIQNPRYQVTQFGKPVTLSCSQTLNHNVMYWYQQKSSQAPKLLFHYYDKDFNNEADTPDNFQSRRPNTSFCFLDIRSPGLGDTAMYLCATSSPRFAPLHFGNGTRLTVT.

The CDR3 bases are TGTGCCAGCAGTCGTTACAGGGGGCGTTTTCCTGAAAAACTGTTTTTT. Protein sequence: CASSRYRGRFPEKLFF. This chain joins TRBV12-3 or TRBV12-4 and TRBJ1-4, with 9 positions matching TRBD1. V shed 5 bases, J shed 7 bases, and the junction held 11 bases outside the gene matches. The CDR3 loop spans 16 amino acids.

The chain uses TRBV7-8 and TRBJ2-2, with D possibly matching TRBD2 (5 bases). The CDR3 runs 16 residues. The V end was cut by 5 bases, the J end by 3 bases, with 16 bases between. The germline V gene encodes CDR1 SGHVS and CDR2 FQNEAQ. DNA for the CDR3: TGTGCCAGCAGCCGGGGTTGGTGGTCTCACACCGGGGAGCTGTTTTTT. The encoded protein is CASSRGWWSHTGELFF.

This clonotype showed up many times. The chain joins TRBV19 to TRBJ1-2, with D possibly TRBD1 on 6 matching bases. Per germline, CDR1 LNHDA and CDR2 SQIVND (reference sequence). Trimming shortened V by 6 bases and J by 5 bases, and 16 bases separated the two germline ends. The CDR3 has 14 amino acids. Here the CDR3 reads CASRTRQDRYGYTF. The CDR3 DNA reads TGTGCCAGTAGAACAAGACAGGACCGGTATGGCTACACCTTC.

V gene TRBV6-2 or TRBV6-3 combines with J gene TRBJ1-6, with D perhaps matching TRBD1 (6 bases). V was pared by 1 base and J by 6 bases, with 19 bases between. The CDR3 spans 18 residues. Germline lookup yields CDR1 MNHEY and CDR2 SVGEGT. CDR3 sequence: CASSYFHPVVRGNSPLHF. In DNA, the CDR3 is TGTGCCAGCAGTTACTTCCACCCGGTGGTCAGGGGTAATTCACCCCTCCACTTT.

This clonotype was detected only once. V is TRBV6-5 and J is TRBJ2-7; 7 positions match TRBD1. This CDR3 has 14 amino acids. Trimming took 8 bases from V and 5 from J; bases not matched to a gene: 12. CDR1 is MNHEY and CDR2 is SVGAGI in the germline V gene. CDR3 residues: CASRNAGDRHEQYF. The CDR3 coding sequence is TGTGCCAGCCGGAACGCAGGGGACAGACACGAGCAGTACTTC.

For the CDR3, the DNA is TGTGCCAGCAGCCCCTACAGGGGGCTTAACACTGAAGCTTTCTTT. It encodes CASSPYRGLNTEAFF. The chain joins TRBV5-6 to TRBJ1-1; the match to TRBD1 covers 9 bases. CDR3 length: 15 residues. The V gene's germline CDR1 is SGHDT and CDR2 YYEEEE. Trimming took 4 bases from V and 2 from J; bases not matched to a gene: 6.

This chain connects TRBV7-2 to TRBJ2-5, with TRBD1 as a possible D gene (6 bases). Germline CDR1 is SGHTA and CDR2 is FQGNSA. V lost 5 bases to trimming and J lost 1 base, with 11 bases between them. This CDR3 spans 14 amino acids. The CDR3 DNA reads as TGTGCCAGCAGCCGGGACATCTTCCAAGAGACCCAGTACTTC. Protein: CASSRDIFQETQYF. The full variable domain, completed using reference TRBV7-2 and TRBJ2-5, is GAGVSQSPSNKVTEKGKDVELRCDPISGHTALYWYRQSLGQGLEFLIYFQGNSAPDKSGLPSDRFSAERTGGSVSTLTIQRTQQEDSAVYLCASSRDIFQETQYFGPGTRLLVL.

This rearrangement joins TRBV2 to TRBJ1-6; D is uncertain. Germline assignment: CDR1 SNHLY and CDR2 FYNNEI. The ends were cut back, 6 bases at V and 8 bases at J, with 11 bases in the middle. CDR3 size: 13 residues. The CDR3 loop is CASSSTRYSPLHF. Written as DNA, the CDR3 is TGTGCCAGCAGCAGTACTCGATATTCACCCCTCCACTTT. Based on the CDR3 plus reference TRBV2 and TRBJ1-6, the full variable domain is EPEVTQTPSHQVTQMGQEVILRCVPISNHLYFYWYRQILGQKVEFLVSFYNNEISEKSEIFDDQFSVERPDGSNFTLKIRSTKLEDSAMYFCASSSTRYSPLHFGNGTRLTVT.

The chain uses TRBV7-2 and TRBJ2-7; tentatively, D is TRBD2 (5 bases). CDR1 is SGHTA, CDR2 FQGNSA, per germline. V lost 6 bases and J lost 1, with 28 bases in between. CDR3 size: 19 residues. As DNA, the CDR3 is TGTGCCAGCAGTGGATCGGCGACCGGAGGCAGGAGCATTTCCTACGAGCAGTACTTC. Translation: CASSGSATGGRSISYEQYF.

The genes are TRBV9 and TRBJ2-5; D may be TRBD2 (7 bases). CDR1 and CDR2 (germline): SGDLS, YYNGEE. This CDR3 is built from 14 residues. V gave up 0 bases and J gave up 6 bases, with 12 bases separating them. This CDR3 reads CASSVEAGAKTQYF. The CDR3 DNA reads as TGTGCCAGCAGCGTAGAGGCGGGGGCAAAGACCCAGTACTTC.

This clonotype came up many times. The rearrangement joins TRBV9 to TRBJ2-5; 7 nucleotides match TRBD1. V gave up 4 bases and J gave up 3 bases; unmatched junction bases: 6. This CDR3 has 14 amino acids. Germline V CDR1 and CDR2: SGDLS, YYNGEE. DNA of the CDR3: TGTGCCAGCAGCTCAGGACAGGTGGAAGAGACCCAGTACTTC. Protein sequence: CASSSGQVEETQYF.